A selection of T cell receptor beta chains follows, all from one sample in a study of blood T cell repertoires in COVID-19. The table came from immunoSEQ multiplex PCR; TCRdb's copy has only in-frame clones and leaves some out. The data show hundreds of thousands of clones, 80% to 90% seen once. Sequences were obtained from peripheral blood. The receptors derive from a woman aged 40 to 50 who had recovered from COVID-19. Both conserved end residues are part of each CDR3. D genes are given only for firm matches. Clone size is stated in some rows and not others, as once, few, many or a class when expanded.

V gene,D gene,clone size,J gene,CDR3 DNA,CDR3 protein
TRBV6-5,-,-,TRBJ2-7,TGTGCCAGCAGTTACTCCCGCAGGAGGACCTACGAGCAGTACTTC,CASSYSRRRTYEQYF
TRBV4-3,-,few,TRBJ1-1,TGCGCCAGCAGCCAAGAACCTTCGGCAGGGTGGTTCACTGAAGCTTTCTTT,CASSQEPSAGWFTEAFF
TRBV9,-,-,TRBJ1-3,TGTGCCAGCAGCGTAGGACTCGTTAGCTCTGGAAACACCATATATTTT,CASSVGLVSSGNTIYF
TRBV5-1,-,-,TRBJ1-2,TGCGCCAGCAAGGACCCTCGAGGGGGGGGCACCTCTGGCTACACCTTC,CASKDPRGGGTSGYTF
TRBV7-9,-,-,TRBJ2-2,TGTGCAGCGTCCTGGGACACCGGGGAGCTGTTTTTT,CAASWDTGELFF
TRBV6-5,TRBD1,-,TRBJ1-4,TGTGCCAGCACTACACAGGGGGCAGGTGAAAAACTGTTTTTT,CASTTQGAGEKLFF
TRBV18,TRBD1,-,TRBJ1-4,TGTGCCAGCTCACCGGACAGGGGGCCCACTAATGAAAAACTGTTTTTT,CASSPDRGPTNEKLFF
TRBV10-2,-,-,TRBJ2-3,TGCGCCAGCAGTGAGGCGGCAGAACGCACAGATACGCAGTATTTT,CASSEAAERTDTQYF
TRBV7-2,-,-,TRBJ1-1,TGTGCCAGCAGCCGACAGAACACTGAAGCTTTCTTT,CASSRQNTEAFF
TRBV15,-,-,TRBJ1-2,TGTGCCACCAGCAGAGATATGGCAGGGGATGGCTACACCTTC,CATSRDMAGDGYTF
TRBV5-1,-,few,TRBJ1-6,TGCGCCAGCAGCTTGTACGGTCTTGGACCCCTCCACTTT,CASSLYGLGPLHF
TRBV5-1,-,-,TRBJ2-2,TGCGCCAGCAGCCCCATGACAGCTCCTAGTACCGGGGAGCTGTTTTTT,CASSPMTAPSTGELFF
TRBV18,TRBD1,once,TRBJ1-2,TGTGCCAGCTCATCAGGACAGGGTTATAGCTATGGCTACACCTTC,CASSSGQGYSYGYTF
TRBV19,TRBD1,-,TRBJ1-5,TGTGCCAGCAGGACAGGGAGTAGCAATCAGCCCCAGCATTTT,CASRTGSSNQPQHF
TRBV10-3,-,-,TRBJ2-7,TGTGCCATCATGGGCGGGGACTCCTACGAGCAGTACTTC,CAIMGGDSYEQYF
TRBV7-9,-,-,TRBJ2-1,TGTGCCAGCAGCTTAAAATCGGGGGAGCAGTTCTTC,CASSLKSGEQFF
TRBV6-2/TRBV6-3,-,-,TRBJ2-5,TGTGCCAGCAGTTACAATCGAATACTCCAAGAGACCCAGTACTTC,CASSYNRILQETQYF
TRBV18,TRBD1,-,TRBJ2-7,TGTGCCAGCTCACCTCGCCAGGGGGCCTACGAGCAGTACTTC,CASSPRQGAYEQYF
TRBV3-1/TRBV3-2,TRBD1,once,TRBJ2-5,TGTGCCAGCAGCCAAGATTGGGACAGAGAGACCCAGTACTTC,CASSQDWDRETQYF
TRBV29-1,TRBD2,-,TRBJ2-1,TGCAGCGTTAGGACTAGCGGGGGGTCTGCCTACAATGAGCAGTTCTTC,CSVRTSGGSAYNEQFF
TRBV19,-,few,TRBJ1-2,TGTGCCAGTAGTACCTTAACACCGAACTATGGCTACACCTTC,CASSTLTPNYGYTF
TRBV30,TRBD2,-,TRBJ2-5,TGTGCCTGGAGTGGCGGCCAGCGGGGGAGGCGAGAGACCCAGTACTTC,CAWSGGQRGRRETQYF
TRBV5-1,-,-,TRBJ2-5,TGCGCCAGCAGCTTTGGTACGGGAGAAGAGACCCAGTACTTC,CASSFGTGEETQYF
TRBV19,-,-,TRBJ1-6,TGTGCCAGTAGTATCAGGGGAGATGGCGGCAGCAATTCACCCCTCCACTTT,CASSIRGDGGSNSPLHF
TRBV2,TRBD1,-,TRBJ2-2,TGTGCCAGCAGTGAAGAGGGGGCCACGAACACCGGGGAGCTGTTTTTT,CASSEEGATNTGELFF
TRBV2,-,-,TRBJ1-2,TGTGCCAGCAGTGAGGTGGCCTATGGCTACACCTTC,CASSEVAYGYTF
TRBV29-1,TRBD1,-,TRBJ1-4,TGCAGCGTTGGAGGGACAGGAATAACTAATGAAAAACTGTTTTTT,CSVGGTGITNEKLFF
TRBV5-1,-,-,TRBJ1-3,TGCGCCAGCAGCTTAGGGGGAGAAAACACCATATATTTT,CASSLGGENTIYF
TRBV3-1/TRBV3-2,-,-,TRBJ2-2,TGTGCCAGCAGCCAACCGGGATCAAGGATCTACACCGGGGAGCTGTTTTTT,CASSQPGSRIYTGELFF
TRBV18,-,-,TRBJ2-1,TGTGCCAGCTCACCAACTGTCCCGAACGCCTACAATGAGCAGTTCTTC,CASSPTVPNAYNEQFF
TRBV20-1,-,-,TRBJ1-1,TGCAGTGCTAGAACTGGCCAGGCGGCTTTCTTT,CSARTGQAAFF
TRBV21-1,-,-,TRBJ1-5,TGTGCCAGCAGCAACACAGACAGGGCCCAGCATTTT,CASSNTDRAQHF
TRBV5-6,TRBD2,-,TRBJ2-3,TGTGCCAGCACCCGCCTCGGGGGACTAGCGGGGGGGCGAGATACGCAGTATTTT,CASTRLGGLAGGRDTQYF
TRBV6-6,-,-,TRBJ2-7,TGTGCCAGCAGTTATGGGGGGACCGAGCAGTACTTC,CASSYGGTEQYF
TRBV6-6,-,-,TRBJ1-3,TGTGCCAGCAGTTCATTAGGGGAACTGTCTGGAAACACCATATATTTT,CASSSLGELSGNTIYF
TRBV25-1,-,-,TRBJ2-2,TGTGCCAGCAGTCAGACAGGGAACACCGGGGAGCTGTTTTTT,CASSQTGNTGELFF
TRBV2,TRBD1,-,TRBJ1-5,TGTGCCAGGACAGGGAATGTTCTATTTCAGCCCCAGCATTTT,CARTGNVLFQPQHF
TRBV28,-,once,TRBJ1-5,TGTGCCAGCGGCAGGGGCAATCAGCCCCAGCATTTT,CASGRGNQPQHF
TRBV20-1,-,-,TRBJ1-1,TGCAGTGCTAGTGACCAATCGAGGGCTGGAGCTTTCTTT,CSASDQSRAGAFF
TRBV5-6,-,-,TRBJ2-5,TGTGCCAGCAGCTTGGACAGGGTTGAGACCCAGTACTTC,CASSLDRVETQYF
TRBV2,TRBD1,-,TRBJ1-4,TGTGCCAGCAAAGGGACAGGGATAACAACTAATGAAAAACTGTTTTTT,CASKGTGITTNEKLFF
TRBV7-3,TRBD1,-,TRBJ2-1,TGTGCCAGCGGGGGAAGACAGGGCTCAGGTAATGAGCAGTTCTTC,CASGGRQGSGNEQFF